A selection of T cell receptor beta chains follows, all from one sample in a study of CD8+ T cells in alopecia areata. TCRdb's copy holds only in-frame clones and misses some; the assay was immunoSEQ multiplex PCR. This sample carries 140,000 or so clones, around 62% of them seen once, and the ten largest clones take 36%. The sequenced sample consisted of CD8+ T cells sorted from blood. Receptor source: a human donor in good health. Each CDR3 is given with its conserved first and last residue.

V gene: TRBV5-1; J gene: TRBJ2-5; CDR3 length: 13; CDR3 protein: CASRFDQRETQYF
V gene: TRBV27; J gene: TRBJ2-7; CDR3 length: 15; CDR3 protein: CASSTSSGFTYEQYF
V gene: TRBV27; J gene: TRBJ2-3; CDR3 length: 15; CDR3 protein: CASSLSGLSTDTQYF
V gene: TRBV20-1; J gene: TRBJ1-2; CDR3 length: 11; CDR3 protein: CSARGLDGYTF
V gene: TRBV27; J gene: TRBJ2-3; CDR3 length: 15; CDR3 protein: CATSRSSGSTDTQYF
V gene: TRBV30; J gene: TRBJ1-1; CDR3 length: 14; CDR3 protein: CAWSVAQGNTEAFF
V gene: TRBV7-6; J gene: TRBJ2-6; CDR3 length: 13; CDR3 protein: CASSLGGANVLTF
V gene: TRBV29-1; J gene: TRBJ2-7; CDR3 length: 12; CDR3 protein: CSVVGGTEDQYF
V gene: TRBV7-3; J gene: TRBJ2-7; CDR3 length: 13; CDR3 protein: CASSAQRGSKQYF
V gene: TRBV5-4; J gene: TRBJ1-1; CDR3 length: 15; CDR3 protein: CASSLAPDIPTEAFF
V gene: TRBV9; J gene: TRBJ2-3; CDR3 length: 16; CDR3 protein: CASSGRLAGHTDTQYF
V gene: TRBV11-2; J gene: TRBJ2-2; CDR3 length: 17; CDR3 protein: CASSLTSSGKDTGELFF
V gene: TRBV7-6; J gene: TRBJ1-1; CDR3 length: 14; CDR3 protein: CASSIGAGNTEAFF
V gene: TRBV25-1; J gene: TRBJ2-7; CDR3 length: 15; CDR3 protein: CASSEFQGGRPEQYF
V gene: TRBV2; J gene: TRBJ2-1; CDR3 length: 17; CDR3 protein: CASSDGTSGWVNNEQFF
V gene: TRBV27; J gene: TRBJ1-2; CDR3 length: 15; CDR3 protein: CASSLTGTGLGGYTF
V gene: TRBV29-1; J gene: TRBJ2-1; CDR3 length: 16; CDR3 protein: CSVEDPQGQSYNEQFF